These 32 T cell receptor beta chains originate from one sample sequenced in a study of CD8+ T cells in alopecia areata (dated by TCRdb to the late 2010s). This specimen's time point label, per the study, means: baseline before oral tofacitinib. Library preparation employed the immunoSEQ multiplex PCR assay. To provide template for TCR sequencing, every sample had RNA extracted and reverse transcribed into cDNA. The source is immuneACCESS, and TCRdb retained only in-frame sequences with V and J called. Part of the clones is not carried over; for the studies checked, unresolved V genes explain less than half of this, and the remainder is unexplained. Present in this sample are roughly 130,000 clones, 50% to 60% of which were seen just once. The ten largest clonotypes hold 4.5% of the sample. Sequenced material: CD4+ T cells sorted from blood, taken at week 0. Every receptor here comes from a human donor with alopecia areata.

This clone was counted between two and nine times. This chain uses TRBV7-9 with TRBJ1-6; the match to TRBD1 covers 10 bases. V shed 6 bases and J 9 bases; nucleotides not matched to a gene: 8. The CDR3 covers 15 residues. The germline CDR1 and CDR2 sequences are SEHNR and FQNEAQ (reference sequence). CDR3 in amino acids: CASSYTGTGVSPLHF. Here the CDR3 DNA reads TGTGCCAGCAGTTATACCGGGACAGGGGTTTCACCCCTCCACTTT.

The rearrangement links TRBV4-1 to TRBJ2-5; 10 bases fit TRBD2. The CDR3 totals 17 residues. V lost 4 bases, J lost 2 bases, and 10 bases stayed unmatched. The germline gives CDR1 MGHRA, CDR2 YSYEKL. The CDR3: CASSRTLAGGLQETQYF. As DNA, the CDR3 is TGCGCCAGCAGCCGTACATTAGCGGGGGGCCTTCAAGAGACCCAGTACTTC.

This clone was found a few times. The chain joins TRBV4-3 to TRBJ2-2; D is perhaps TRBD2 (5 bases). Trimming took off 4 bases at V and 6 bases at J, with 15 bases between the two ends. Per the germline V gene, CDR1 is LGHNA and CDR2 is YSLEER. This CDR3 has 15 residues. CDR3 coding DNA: TGCGCCAGCAGCCCGGGGAGTGCAATAGCCGGGGAGCTGTTTTTT. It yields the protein CASSPGSAIAGELFF.

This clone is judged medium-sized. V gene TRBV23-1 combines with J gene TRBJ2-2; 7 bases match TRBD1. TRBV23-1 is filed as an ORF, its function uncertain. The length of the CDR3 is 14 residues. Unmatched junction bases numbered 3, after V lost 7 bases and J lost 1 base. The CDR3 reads CASIRDRNTGELFF. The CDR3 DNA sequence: TGCGCCAGCATCCGGGACAGGAACACCGGGGAGCTGTTTTTT.

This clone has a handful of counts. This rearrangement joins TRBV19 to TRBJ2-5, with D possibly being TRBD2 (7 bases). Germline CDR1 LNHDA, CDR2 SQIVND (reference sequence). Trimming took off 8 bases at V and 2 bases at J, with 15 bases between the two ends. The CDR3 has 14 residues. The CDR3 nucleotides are TGTGCCAGTGGCCCAGGGAGGGGGCAAGAGACCCAGTACTTC. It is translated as CASGPGRGQETQYF.

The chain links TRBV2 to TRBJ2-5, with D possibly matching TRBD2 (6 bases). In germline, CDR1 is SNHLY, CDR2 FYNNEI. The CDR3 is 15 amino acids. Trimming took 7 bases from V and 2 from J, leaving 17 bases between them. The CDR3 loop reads CASTRRRVEQETQYF. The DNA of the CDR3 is TGTGCCAGCACCCGAAGGAGGGTCGAGCAAGAGACCCAGTACTTC.

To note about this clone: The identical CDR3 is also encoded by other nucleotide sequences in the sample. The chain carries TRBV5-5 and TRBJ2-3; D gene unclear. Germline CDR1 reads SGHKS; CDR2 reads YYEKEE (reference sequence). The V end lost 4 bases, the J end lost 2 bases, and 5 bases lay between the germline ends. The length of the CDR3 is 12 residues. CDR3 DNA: TGTGCCAGCAGCCCATCCACAGATACGCAGTATTTT. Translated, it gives CASSPSTDTQYF.

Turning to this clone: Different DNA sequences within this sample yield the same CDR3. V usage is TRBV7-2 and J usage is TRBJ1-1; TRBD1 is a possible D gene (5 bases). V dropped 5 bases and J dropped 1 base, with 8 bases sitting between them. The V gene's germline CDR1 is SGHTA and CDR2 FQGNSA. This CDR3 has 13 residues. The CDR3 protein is CASSLGQNTEAFF. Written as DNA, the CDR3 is TGTGCCAGCAGCCTCGGACAGAACACTGAAGCTTTCTTT.

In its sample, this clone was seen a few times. CDR3: CASSPQESGTTQYF. The CDR3 bases are TGTGCCAGCTCACCACAAGAGTCAGGGACGACCCAGTACTTC. The chain employs TRBV18 and TRBJ2-5; the D gene could be TRBD1 or TRBD2 (5 bases each). The CDR3 sequence is 14 residues long. Germline CDR1 is KGHSH and CDR2 is LQKENI. V was pared by 1 base and J by 7 bases, with 13 bases between.

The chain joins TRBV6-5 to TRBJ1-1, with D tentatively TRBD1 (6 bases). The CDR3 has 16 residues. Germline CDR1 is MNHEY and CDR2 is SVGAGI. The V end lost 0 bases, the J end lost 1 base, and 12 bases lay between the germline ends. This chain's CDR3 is CASSYSQGSPNTEAFF. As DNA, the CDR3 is TGTGCCAGCAGTTACTCGCAGGGGTCACCGAACACTGAAGCTTTCTTT.

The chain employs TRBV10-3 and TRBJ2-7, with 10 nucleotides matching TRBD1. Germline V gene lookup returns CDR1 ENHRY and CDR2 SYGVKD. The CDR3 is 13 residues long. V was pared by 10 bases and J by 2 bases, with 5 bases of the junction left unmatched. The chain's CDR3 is CATDRGQTYEQYF. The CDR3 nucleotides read TGTGCCACCGACAGGGGGCAGACCTACGAGCAGTACTTC.

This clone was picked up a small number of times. The CDR3 sequence: CAWSGGSGKVGNEQFF. The CDR3 bases are TGTGCCTGGAGCGGAGGTAGCGGGAAAGTAGGGAATGAGCAGTTCTTC. The chain joins TRBV30 to TRBJ2-1, with 8 nucleotides matching TRBD2. The junction had 14 bases not matched to a gene; V was cut back by 3 bases and J by 7 bases. Germline V gene sequence: CDR1 GTSNPN, CDR2 SVGIG (reference sequence). The CDR3 has 16 amino acids. The full variable domain, in which reference TRBV30 and TRBJ2-1 provide the parts outside the CDR3, is SQTIHQWPATLVQPVGSPLSLECTVEGTSNPNLYWYRQAAGRGLQLLFYSVGIGQISSEVPQNLSASRPQDRQFILSSKKLLLSDSGFYLCAWSGGSGKVGNEQFFGPGTRLTVL.

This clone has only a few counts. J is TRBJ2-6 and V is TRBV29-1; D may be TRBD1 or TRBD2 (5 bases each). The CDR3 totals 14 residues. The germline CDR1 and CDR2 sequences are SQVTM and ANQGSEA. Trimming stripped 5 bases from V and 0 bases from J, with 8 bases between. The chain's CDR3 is CSVFGGSGANVLTF. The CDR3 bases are TGCAGCGTTTTTGGGGGCTCTGGGGCCAACGTCCTGACTTTC.

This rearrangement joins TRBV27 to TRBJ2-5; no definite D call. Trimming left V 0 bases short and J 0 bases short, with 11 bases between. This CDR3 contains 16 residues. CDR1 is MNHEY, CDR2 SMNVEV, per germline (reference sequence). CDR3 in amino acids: CASSLSAGTYQETQYF. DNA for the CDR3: TGTGCCAGCAGTTTATCGGCCGGAACCTACCAAGAGACCCAGTACTTC.

The CDR3 protein is CASSYGPGQGRIEQYF. The CDR3 coding sequence is TGTGCCAGCAGTTACGGGCCGGGCCAGGGGAGGATCGAGCAGTACTTC. V and J are TRBV6-6 and TRBJ2-7; D possibly uses TRBD1 or TRBD2 (6 bases each). Trimming cost V 2 bases and J 6 bases, with 20 bases left between them. The CDR3 consists of 16 residues. Germline V gene sequence: CDR1 MNHNY, CDR2 SVGAGI (reference sequence).

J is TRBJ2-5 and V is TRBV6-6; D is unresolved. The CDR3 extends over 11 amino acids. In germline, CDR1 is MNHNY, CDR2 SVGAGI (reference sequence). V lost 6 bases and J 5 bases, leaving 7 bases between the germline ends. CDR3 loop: CASSRRETQYF. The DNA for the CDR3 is TGTGCCAGCAGCCGACGGGAGACCCAGTACTTC.

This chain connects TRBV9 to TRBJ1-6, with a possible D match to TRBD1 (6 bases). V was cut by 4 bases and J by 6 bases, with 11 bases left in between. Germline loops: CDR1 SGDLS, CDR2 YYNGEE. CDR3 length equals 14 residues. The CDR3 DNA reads TGTGCCAGCAGCTCGTGGACAGCTAATTCACCCCTCCACTTT. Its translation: CASSSWTANSPLHF. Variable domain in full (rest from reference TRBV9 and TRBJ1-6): DSGVTQTPKHLITATGQRVTLRCSPRSGDLSVYWYQQSLDQGLQFLIQYYNGEERAKGNILERFSAQQFPDLHSELNLSSLELGDSALYFCASSSWTANSPLHFGNGTRLTVT.

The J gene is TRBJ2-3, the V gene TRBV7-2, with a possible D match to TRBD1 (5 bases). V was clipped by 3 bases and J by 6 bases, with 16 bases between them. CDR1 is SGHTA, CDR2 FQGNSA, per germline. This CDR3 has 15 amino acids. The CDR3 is CASSFRVAAGDTQYF. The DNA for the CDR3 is TGTGCCAGCAGCTTCAGGGTAGCCGCCGGGGATACGCAGTATTTT.

DNA of the CDR3: TGTGCCAGCAGTAGACTAGCGGGGGGGCCCTACGAGCAGTACTTC. Protein sequence: CASSRLAGGPYEQYF. The J gene is TRBJ2-7, the V gene TRBV6-1; 14 bases agree with TRBD2. CDR3 size: 15 residues. Trimming at V came to 5 bases and at J to 2 bases, leaving 2 bases not matched to a gene. Germline assignment: CDR1 MNHNS and CDR2 SASEGT.

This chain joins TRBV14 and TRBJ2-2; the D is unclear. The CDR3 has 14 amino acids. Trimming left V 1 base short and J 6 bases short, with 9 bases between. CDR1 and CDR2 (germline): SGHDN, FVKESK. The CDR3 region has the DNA TGTGCCAGCAGCCAAGGGCTGCTCCCCGGGGAGCTGTTTTTT. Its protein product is CASSQGLLPGELFF.

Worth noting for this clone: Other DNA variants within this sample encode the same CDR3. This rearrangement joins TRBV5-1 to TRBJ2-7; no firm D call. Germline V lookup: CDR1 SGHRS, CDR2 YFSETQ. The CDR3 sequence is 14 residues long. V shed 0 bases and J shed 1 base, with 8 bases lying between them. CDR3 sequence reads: CASSLGPGSYEQYF. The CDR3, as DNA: TGCGCCAGCAGCTTGGGTCCGGGTTCCTACGAGCAGTACTTC.

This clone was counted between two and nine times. For the CDR3, the DNA is TGTGCCACGGGACAGGGGGCAACTAATGAAAAACTGTTTTTT. Protein: CATGQGATNEKLFF. This chain joins TRBV10-3 and TRBJ1-4, with 11 bases matching TRBD1. The V segment lost 10 bases and the J segment 0 bases; nucleotides outside the gene matches: 1. The CDR3 length is 14 residues. CDR1 and CDR2 (germline): ENHRY, SYGVKD.

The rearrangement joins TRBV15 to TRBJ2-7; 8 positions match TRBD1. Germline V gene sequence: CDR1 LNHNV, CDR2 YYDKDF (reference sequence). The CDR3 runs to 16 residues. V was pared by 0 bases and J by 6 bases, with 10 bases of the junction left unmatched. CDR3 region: CATSRDSGTGGGEQYF. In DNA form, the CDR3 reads TGTGCCACCAGCAGAGATTCCGGGACAGGAGGGGGCGAGCAGTACTTC.

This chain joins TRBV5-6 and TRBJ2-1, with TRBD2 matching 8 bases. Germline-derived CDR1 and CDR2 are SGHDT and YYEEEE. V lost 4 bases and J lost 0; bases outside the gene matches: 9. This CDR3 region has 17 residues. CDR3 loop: CASSQKQTSVSYNEQFF. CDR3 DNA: TGTGCCAGCAGCCAAAAGCAGACTAGCGTCTCCTACAATGAGCAGTTCTTC.

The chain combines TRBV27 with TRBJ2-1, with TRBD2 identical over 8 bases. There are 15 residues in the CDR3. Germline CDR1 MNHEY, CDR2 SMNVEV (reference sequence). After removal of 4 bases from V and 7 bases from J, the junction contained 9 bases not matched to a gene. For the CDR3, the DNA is TGTGCCAGCAGTTCCTCAGACGGGGGGGATAATGAGCAGTTCTTC. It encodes CASSSSDGGDNEQFF.

The CDR3 reads CASSVEDRGNYGYTF. CDR3 coding DNA: TGTGCCAGCAGCGTAGAGGACAGGGGGAACTATGGCTACACCTTC. The chain is built from TRBV9 and TRBJ1-2; TRBD1 agrees at 10 bases. CDR1 is SGDLS and CDR2 is YYNGEE in the germline V gene. The length of the CDR3 is 15 residues. V dropped 0 bases and J dropped 2; count of bases not matched to a gene: 1.

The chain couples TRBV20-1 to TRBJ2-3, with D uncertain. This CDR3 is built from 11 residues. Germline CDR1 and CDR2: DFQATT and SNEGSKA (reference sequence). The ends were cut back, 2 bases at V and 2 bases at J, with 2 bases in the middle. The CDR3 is CSARTTDTQYF. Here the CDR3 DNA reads TGCAGTGCTAGAACCACAGATACGCAGTATTTT.

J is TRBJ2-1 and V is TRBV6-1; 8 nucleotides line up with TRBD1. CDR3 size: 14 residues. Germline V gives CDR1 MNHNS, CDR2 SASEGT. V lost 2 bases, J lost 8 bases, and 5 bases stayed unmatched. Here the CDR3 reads CASSEPGGHDEQFF. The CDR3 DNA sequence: TGTGCCAGCAGTGAACCAGGGGGCCACGATGAGCAGTTCTTC.

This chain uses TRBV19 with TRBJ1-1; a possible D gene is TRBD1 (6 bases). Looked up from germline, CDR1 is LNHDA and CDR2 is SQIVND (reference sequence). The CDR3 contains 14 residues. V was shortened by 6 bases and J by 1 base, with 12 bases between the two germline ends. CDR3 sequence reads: CASRPQGENTEAFF. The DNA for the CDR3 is TGTGCCAGTAGGCCACAGGGAGAGAACACTGAAGCTTTCTTT.

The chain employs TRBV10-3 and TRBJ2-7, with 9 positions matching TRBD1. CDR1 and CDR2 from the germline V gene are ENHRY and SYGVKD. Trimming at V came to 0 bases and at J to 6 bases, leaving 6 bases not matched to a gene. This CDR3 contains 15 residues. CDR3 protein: CAISESYRGRLEQYF. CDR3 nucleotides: TGTGCCATCAGTGAGTCCTACAGGGGGCGGCTCGAGCAGTACTTC.

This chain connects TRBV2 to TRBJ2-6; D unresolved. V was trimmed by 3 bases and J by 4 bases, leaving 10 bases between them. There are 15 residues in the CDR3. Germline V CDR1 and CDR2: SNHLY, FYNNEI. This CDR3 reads CASSDRLRGANVLTF. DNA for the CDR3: TGTGCCAGCAGTGACAGACTTAGGGGGGCCAACGTCCTGACTTTC.

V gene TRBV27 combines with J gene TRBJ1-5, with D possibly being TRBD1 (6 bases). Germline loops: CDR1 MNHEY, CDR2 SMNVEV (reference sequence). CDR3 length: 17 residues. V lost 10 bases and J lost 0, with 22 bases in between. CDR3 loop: CATRGLGPSDSNQPQHF. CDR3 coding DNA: TGTGCCACCAGGGGTTTGGGACCGTCTGATAGCAATCAGCCCCAGCATTTT.